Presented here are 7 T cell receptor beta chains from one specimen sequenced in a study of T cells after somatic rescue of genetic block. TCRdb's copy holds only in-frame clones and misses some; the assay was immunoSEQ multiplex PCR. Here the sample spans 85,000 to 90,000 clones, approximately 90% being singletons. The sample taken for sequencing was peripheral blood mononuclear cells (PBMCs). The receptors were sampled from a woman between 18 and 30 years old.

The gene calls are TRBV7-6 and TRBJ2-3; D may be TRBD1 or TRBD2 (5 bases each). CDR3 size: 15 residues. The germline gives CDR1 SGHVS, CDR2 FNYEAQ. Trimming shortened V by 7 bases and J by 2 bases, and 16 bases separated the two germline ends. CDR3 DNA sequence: TGTGCCAGCACCCAATCTAGGGGACCCACAGATACGCAGTATTTT. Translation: CASTQSRGPTDTQYF. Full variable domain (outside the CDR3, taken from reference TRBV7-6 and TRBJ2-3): GAGVSQSPRYKVTKRGQDVALRCDPISGHVSLYWYRQALGQGPEFLTYFNYEAQQDKSGLPNDRFSAERPEGSISTLTIQRTEQRDSAMYRCASTQSRGPTDTQYFGPGTRLTVL.

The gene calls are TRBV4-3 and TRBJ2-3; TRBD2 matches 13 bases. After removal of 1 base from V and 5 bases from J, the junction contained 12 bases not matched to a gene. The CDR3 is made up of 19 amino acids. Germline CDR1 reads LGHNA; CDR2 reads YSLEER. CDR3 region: CASSQGPFGLAGAQDTQYF. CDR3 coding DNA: TGCGCCAGCAGCCAAGGACCCTTCGGACTAGCGGGAGCCCAAGATACGCAGTATTTT.

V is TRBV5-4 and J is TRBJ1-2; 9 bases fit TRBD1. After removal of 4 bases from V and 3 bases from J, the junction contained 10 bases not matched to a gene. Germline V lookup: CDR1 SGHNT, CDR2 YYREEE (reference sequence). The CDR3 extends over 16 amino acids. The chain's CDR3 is CASSPQVGQGYYGYTF. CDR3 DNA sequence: TGTGCCAGCAGCCCGCAGGTGGGACAGGGATACTATGGCTACACCTTC.

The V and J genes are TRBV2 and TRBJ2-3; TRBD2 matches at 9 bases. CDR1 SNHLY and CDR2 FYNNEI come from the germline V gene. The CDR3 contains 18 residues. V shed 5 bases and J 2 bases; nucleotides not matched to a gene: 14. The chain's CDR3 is CASSLAGDPTLITDTQYF. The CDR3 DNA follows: TGTGCCAGCAGTTTAGCGGGAGACCCCACTCTCATCACAGATACGCAGTATTTT.

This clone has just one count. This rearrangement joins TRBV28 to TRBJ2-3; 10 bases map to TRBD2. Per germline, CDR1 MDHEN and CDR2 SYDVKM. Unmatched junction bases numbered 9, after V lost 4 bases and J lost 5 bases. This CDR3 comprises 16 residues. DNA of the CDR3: TGTGCCAGCAGTTCGGACATGACTAGCGGGCGAGATACGCAGTATTTT. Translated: CASSSDMTSGRDTQYF.

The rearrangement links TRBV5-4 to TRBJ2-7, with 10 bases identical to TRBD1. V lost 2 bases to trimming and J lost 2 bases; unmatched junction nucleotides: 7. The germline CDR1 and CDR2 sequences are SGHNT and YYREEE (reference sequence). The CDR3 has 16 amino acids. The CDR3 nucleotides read TGTGCCAGCAGCTTTGTCCCGGGGACAGGGGCCTACGAGCAGTACTTC. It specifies CASSFVPGTGAYEQYF.

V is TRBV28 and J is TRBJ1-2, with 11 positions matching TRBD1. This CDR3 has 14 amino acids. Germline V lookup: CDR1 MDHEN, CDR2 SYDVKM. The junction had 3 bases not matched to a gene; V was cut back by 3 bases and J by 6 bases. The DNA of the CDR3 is TGTGCCAGCAGTTTGTGGACAGGGGGCAATGGCTACACCTTC. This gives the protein CASSLWTGGNGYTF.